The entry below describes one TCR beta chain. Its antigen remains unknown. Sequencing libraries made from TCR beta cDNA carried unique molecular identifiers. There were about 1 to 10 million T cells, and roughly 0.5 million cDNA molecules came from them. MiXCR was run by TCRdb on the PCR reads, yielding one entry per CDR3 protein. Of some 700,000 distinct CDR3 sequences in the sample, 55% to 60% are singletons; the top ten hold over 9%. Germline trimming cut 5 bases from V and 13 bases from J; bases unmatched to any gene: 11. This CDR3 has 14 residues. The data originate from a study of post-analysis software for immune sequencing data. Study overall: As for disease course, relapsing-remitting, secondary progressive and progressive-relapsing multiple sclerosis were all included.

Study results and limitations: When compared against controls, multiple sclerosis patients showed significantly lower normalized Chao1 diversity. TRBV5-6, TRBV5-1 and TRBV20-1 were among five TRBV segments more frequent in patients than controls.

The clonotype originates from a girl aged 2 to 9 with multiple sclerosis. Sequenced material: blood. The chain employs TRBV12-3 or TRBV12-4 and TRBJ1-2; TRBD1 matches at 12 bases. The CDR3 sequence: CASSPPPGQGAATF. Written as DNA, the CDR3 is TGTGCCAGCAGTCCTCCTCCGGGACAGGGGGCTGCCACCTTC.